Judged by abundance, the clone carrying this T cell receptor (beta chain) is medium-sized. Constant-region reverse primers amplified full-length variable regions, followed by semi-nested Nested Universal Primer A PCR. TCRdb re-analysed the 5' RACE reads in MiXCR, keeping a single row per CDR3 protein. The data show roughly 6,000 distinct CDR3 sequences, just over 30% seen once. CDR1 LGHNA and CDR2 YNFKEQ come from the germline V gene. This CDR3 spans 16 amino acids. Trimming took 1 base from V and 5 from J; bases not matched to a gene: 7. This sequence was found in a female donor with breast cancer. The sequenced sample consisted of memory CD4+ T cells sorted from a lymph node. Subset given: memory CD4+ T cells, CD4+CD45RO+CD25-. This rearrangement joins TRBV4-2 to TRBJ2-2; the match to TRBD1 covers 7 bases. CDR3 bases: TGTGCCAGCAGCCAAGGACAGGGCCTGGGGACCGGGGAGCTGTTTTTT. This translates into CASSQGQGLGTGELFF.